The 16 T cell receptor beta chains below were found in one sample sequenced in a study of Ad26.COV2.S vaccination and SARS-CoV-2 variants. Treatment specified: over 15 received Ad26.COV2.S at low or high dose, single or two shots; several received placebo; per-sample allocation not given. Each sample was drawn 63 days after the first injection (of vaccine or placebo). Sequencing was performed with immunoSEQ multiplex PCR; in TCRdb, only in-frame clones are kept and a portion is missing. Here the sample spans some 390,000 clones, 70% to 90% being singletons. The input for sequencing was peripheral blood, taken in a trial of Ad26.COV2.S vaccine versus placebo. These receptors were taken from a person aged 18-65 years who received the Ad26.COV2.S COVID-19 vaccine or a placebo.

The chain has TRBV5-6 and TRBJ2-2; tentatively, D is TRBD1 (6 bases). Looked up from germline, CDR1 is SGHDT and CDR2 is YYEEEE. The V gene lost 3 bases and the J gene lost 7 bases, with 13 bases spanning the gap. The CDR3 is made up of 14 amino acids. CDR3 nucleotides: TGTGCCAGCAGCTACGACAGGCTTGGCGGGGAGCTGTTTTTT. Translating it yields CASSYDRLGGELFF.

The V call is TRBV10-3, the J call TRBJ1-5; 9 bases align to TRBD1. Trimming cost V 9 bases and J 4 bases; bases outside gene matches: 4. Germline V gene data show CDR1 as ENHRY and CDR2 as SYGVKD. The CDR3 sequence is 13 residues long. The CDR3 region has the DNA TGTGCCATAGCGGACAGGGGTAATCAGCCCCAGCATTTT. This translates into CAIADRGNQPQHF.

The chain employs TRBV20-1 and TRBJ2-5, with D tentatively TRBD1 (5 bases). The germline V and J ends were trimmed by 5 bases and 3 bases, with 7 bases remaining between them. In germline, CDR1 is DFQATT, CDR2 SNEGSKA (reference sequence). This CDR3 has 11 residues. The CDR3 sequence is CSASQEETQYF. The CDR3 coding sequence is TGCAGTGCTTCACAGGAAGAGACCCAGTACTTC.

CDR3 protein: CASSPRRGGYNSPLHF. The CDR3 coding sequence is TGCGCCAGCAGCCCCCGACGGGGCGGTTATAATTCACCCCTCCACTTT. V gene TRBV4-1 combines with J gene TRBJ1-6, with D maybe TRBD1 (5 bases). V was cut by 4 bases and J by 4 bases, with 14 bases left in between. The CDR3 is 16 residues long. Germline CDR1 MGHRA, CDR2 YSYEKL.

This clone showed up just once. The identical CDR3 is also encoded by other nucleotide sequences in the sample. The J gene is TRBJ1-5, the V gene TRBV2, with unresolved D. Germline V gene sequence: CDR1 SNHLY, CDR2 FYNNEI. The V and J ends lost 5 bases and 0 bases respectively, with 8 bases between them. The CDR3 totals 14 residues. The CDR3 sequence: CASSRTDSNQPQHF. CDR3 DNA: TGTGCCAGCAGTAGGACGGATAGCAATCAGCCCCAGCATTTT.

The V gene is TRBV10-3, the J gene TRBJ1-1; D possibly corresponds to TRBD1 (5 bases). This CDR3 region has 14 residues. Trimming took off 2 bases at V and 7 bases at J, with 14 bases between the two ends. From germline, CDR1 is ENHRY and CDR2 SYGVKD. The CDR3 region has the DNA TGTGCCATCAGTGAGCCTAGGGCAGGGTATGAAGCTTTCTTT. Translating gives CAISEPRAGYEAFF.

The rearrangement links TRBV6-5 to TRBJ2-7, with 7 positions matching TRBD1. V lost 7 bases to trimming and J lost 3 bases; unmatched junction nucleotides: 9. Germline V gene lookup returns CDR1 MNHEY and CDR2 SVGAGI. The CDR3 length is 14 residues. CDR3 nucleotides: TGTGCCAGCAAAGACAGGGTCGATCGCTACGAGCAGTACTTC. Translation: CASKDRVDRYEQYF.

The chain combines TRBV5-1 with TRBJ1-1, with D possibly being TRBD1 (6 bases). The length of the CDR3 is 17 residues. V lost 2 bases and J 0 bases, leaving 17 bases between the germline ends. Germline-derived CDR1 and CDR2 are SGHRS and YFSETQ. The CDR3 region is CASSFTQGWSMNTEAFF. DNA of the CDR3: TGCGCCAGCAGCTTCACACAGGGTTGGAGCATGAACACTGAAGCTTTCTTT.

This chain links TRBV11-3 with TRBJ2-3, with 12 bases lining up with TRBD2. CDR1 is SGHNT, CDR2 YENEEA, per germline. After removal of 4 bases from V and 4 bases from J, the junction contained 12 bases not matched to a gene. This CDR3 has 18 residues. The CDR3 loop is CASSSPSLAGGLADTQYF. CDR3 nucleotides: TGTGCCAGCAGCTCACCCTCCCTAGCGGGGGGGCTAGCAGATACGCAGTATTTT.

CDR3 nucleotides: TGTGCCAGCAGCTTAATCGGTCAGCCCCAGCATTTT. As protein: CASSLIGQPQHF. This sequence joins TRBV7-9 and TRBJ1-5; D is unclear. Germline V gene lookup returns CDR1 SEHNR and CDR2 FQNEAQ (reference sequence). This CDR3 is built from 12 residues. V was cut by 2 bases and J by 6 bases, with 5 bases left in between. The variable domain in full, with the rest retrieved from reference TRBV7-9 and TRBJ1-5, is DTGVSQNPRHKITKRGQNVTFRCDPISEHNRLYWYRQTLGQGPEFLTYFQNEAQLEKSRLLSDRFSAERPKGSFSTLEIQRTEQGDSAMYLCASSLIGQPQHFGDGTRLSIL.

The chain has TRBV10-3 and TRBJ2-7, with D perhaps assigned TRBD1 or TRBD2 (5 bases each). From germline, CDR1 is ENHRY and CDR2 SYGVKD. Between the trimmed V and J ends, which lost 6 bases and 3 bases, there was a span of 18 bases. CDR3 size: 15 residues. Written as DNA, the CDR3 is TGTGCCATCAGGTCAAATAGGGACCGAGACTACGAGCAGTACTTC. Translation: CAIRSNRDRDYEQYF.

This chain uses TRBV7-2 with TRBJ2-7; D perhaps matches TRBD2 (6 bases). The CDR3 runs 15 residues. Germline CDR1 and CDR2: SGHTA and FQGNSA. Trimming removed 5 bases at V and 2 bases at J, with 16 bases between. The CDR3 loop reads CASSPSGGSAYEQYF. The CDR3 region has the DNA TGTGCCAGCAGCCCCTCTGGGGGGTCCGCCTACGAGCAGTACTTC.

The chain joins TRBV7-6 to TRBJ2-2, with D unclear. Germline CDR1 SGHVS, CDR2 FNYEAQ. This CDR3 has 14 amino acids. V shed 5 bases and J shed 7 bases, with 14 bases lying between them. This CDR3 is CASSPTSGSGELFF. The CDR3 nucleotides read TGTGCCAGCAGCCCTACTTCAGGCAGCGGGGAGCTGTTTTTT.

As concerns this clone: A junction end diverges from the germline sequence, so it may reflect a read error. The chain is built from TRBV12-5 and TRBJ2-7; D tentatively fits TRBD1 or TRBD2 (5 bases each). This CDR3 has 14 residues. Germline CDR1 is LGHNT and CDR2 is FRNRAP. CDR3 coding DNA: TGTGCTTGTGGGCCCGGGACGGGACCCGCCGAGCAGTACTTC. Amino acids: CACGPGTGPAEQYF.

The rearrangement links TRBV5-1 to TRBJ2-7; D is perhaps TRBD1 (5 bases). The CDR3 extends over 15 amino acids. The V end lost 4 bases, the J end lost 4 bases, and 18 bases lay between the germline ends. Germline values: CDR1 SGHRS, CDR2 YFSETQ. The CDR3 nucleotides read TGCGCCAGCAGCCAGAAACAGGAAACAGATTACGAGCAGTACTTC. Protein sequence: CASSQKQETDYEQYF.

The chain employs TRBV6-2 or TRBV6-3 and TRBJ2-7; TRBD1 aligns across 7 bases. Germline V gives CDR1 MNHEY, CDR2 SVGEGT. V gave up 4 bases and J gave up 3 bases; unmatched junction bases: 3. The CDR3 sequence is 13 residues long. The chain's CDR3 is CASSFGQDYEQYF. Written as DNA, the CDR3 is TGTGCCAGCAGTTTTGGACAGGACTACGAGCAGTACTTC.